Listed here are 19 T cell receptor beta chains from one sample, sequenced in a study of lymphopenia after photon versus proton radiotherapy. TCRdb keeps only in-frame clones here, not all; method: immunoSEQ multiplex PCR. The sample yields 20,000 to 25,000 clones, around 85% seen once. Material: peripheral blood, obtained from a patient treated with photon-based radiotherapy. Every receptor here comes from a man between 60 and 75 years old with pancreatic cancer.

The chain combines TRBV4-3 with TRBJ2-5; a weak D match, TRBD2 (6 bases). Germline assignment: CDR1 LGHNA and CDR2 YSLEER. V lost 2 bases and J 5 bases, leaving 21 bases between the germline ends. This CDR3 comprises 17 residues. The CDR3 region has the DNA TGCGCCAGCAGCCAATCGGGTAGCGGCTCTGGGAGTGAGACCCAGTACTTC. It translates to CASSQSGSGSGSETQYF.

The sample holds a few counts of this clone. V usage is TRBV7-9 and J usage is TRBJ2-2; 10 bases align to TRBD1. The germline V gene encodes CDR1 SEHNR and CDR2 FQNEAQ (reference sequence). The CDR3 is made up of 15 amino acids. V lost 7 bases to trimming and J lost 6 bases; unmatched junction nucleotides: 8. CDR3 in DNA: TGTGCCAGCAACGACAGGGGGCAGGTCCCCGGGGAGCTGTTTTTT. Translated: CASNDRGQVPGELFF.

The sample holds a few counts of this clone. The V gene is TRBV2, the J gene TRBJ2-7, with 9 bases aligning to TRBD1. The CDR3 is 13 residues long. Unmatched junction bases numbered 7, after V lost 11 bases and J lost 2 bases. Looked up from germline, CDR1 is SNHLY and CDR2 is FYNNEI. CDR3 in amino acids: CAGTGGGTYEQYF. In nucleotides, the CDR3 is TGTGCCGGAACAGGGGGCGGAACCTACGAGCAGTACTTC. Combining the CDR3 with reference TRBV2 and TRBJ2-7 gives the whole variable domain EPEVTQTPSHQVTQMGQEVILRCVPISNHLYFYWYRQILGQKVEFLVSFYNNEISEKSEIFDDQFSVERPDGSNFTLKIRSTKLEDSAMYFCAGTGGGTYEQYFGPGTRLTVT.

The chain combines TRBV7-9 with TRBJ2-7; 8 bases fit TRBD1. Germline values: CDR1 SEHNR, CDR2 FQNEAQ (reference sequence). Losses at the gene ends were 0 bases for V and 2 bases for J; bases not matched to a gene: 6. The CDR3 runs to 16 residues. The CDR3 loop is CASSLAPWTGTYEQYF. CDR3 nucleotide sequence: TGTGCCAGCAGCTTAGCCCCCTGGACAGGGACCTACGAGCAGTACTTC.

J is TRBJ1-4 and V is TRBV5-1; TRBD1 might be the D (5 bases). The CDR3 is 13 amino acids. Trimming pared 5 bases from V and 7 bases from J, leaving 12 bases between. Per germline, CDR1 SGHRS and CDR2 YFSETQ. This CDR3 is CASSSGIGEKLFF. The CDR3 coding sequence is TGCGCCAGCAGTTCAGGGATTGGTGAAAAACTGTTTTTT.

This sequence joins TRBV9 and TRBJ2-1; D might be TRBD1 (6 bases). CDR1 SGDLS and CDR2 YYNGEE come from the germline V gene. Trimming pared 3 bases from V and 3 bases from J, leaving 16 bases between. The CDR3 sequence is 16 residues long. DNA of the CDR3: TGTGCCAGCAGCGAATCCGGGACAAGGCTCTACAATGAGCAGTTCTTC. Translation: CASSESGTRLYNEQFF.

This rearrangement joins TRBV5-4 to TRBJ2-7, with D perhaps assigned TRBD1 or TRBD2 (5 bases each). Germline V gene data show CDR1 as SGHNT and CDR2 as YYREEE (reference sequence). The CDR3 spans 15 residues. V lost 0 bases, J lost 3 bases, and 13 bases lay in between. CDR3 DNA sequence: TGTGCCAGCAGCTTGGGGGGCGCGGGTGGCTACGAGCAGTACTTC. Its translation is CASSLGGAGGYEQYF.

The chain joins TRBV5-1 to TRBJ1-2, with 10 bases lining up with TRBD1. This CDR3 region has 18 residues. The V segment lost 1 base and the J segment 6 bases; nucleotides outside the gene matches: 15. Germline CDR1 reads SGHRS; CDR2 reads YFSETQ. The CDR3 region has the DNA TGCGCCAGCAGCTTGATTCGGGACAGGGGACCCCCTCCCGATGGCTACACCTTC. It specifies CASSLIRDRGPPPDGYTF.

V is TRBV4-1 and J is TRBJ1-1; D is ambiguous. Germline CDR1 reads MGHRA; CDR2 reads YSYEKL. The V gene lost 4 bases and the J gene lost 3 bases, with 15 bases spanning the gap. The CDR3 has 15 amino acids. CDR3 in amino acids: CASSRTGVRDTEAFF. CDR3 coding DNA: TGCGCCAGCAGCCGCACCGGGGTTCGCGACACTGAAGCTTTCTTT.

The chain links TRBV5-6 to TRBJ1-1; weak D call: TRBD1 (5 bases). The germline V and J ends were trimmed by 4 bases and 4 bases, with 11 bases remaining between them. CDR3 length: 13 residues. The V gene's germline CDR1 is SGHDT and CDR2 YYEEEE. CDR3 region: CASSLPGGTEAFF. The CDR3 bases are TGTGCCAGCAGCCTTCCTGGGGGCACTGAAGCTTTCTTT.

This clone came up a few times. The chain employs TRBV5-5 and TRBJ1-6, with 9 bases identical to TRBD1. Germline CDR1 SGHKS, CDR2 YYEKEE (reference sequence). The CDR3 contains 14 residues. V was pared by 4 bases and J by 8 bases, with 4 bases of the junction left unmatched. The chain's CDR3 is CASSRGQGDSPLHF. The DNA of the CDR3 is TGTGCCAGCAGCCGGGGACAGGGTGATTCACCCCTCCACTTT.

The chain has TRBV27 and TRBJ2-7; 10 bases agree with TRBD1. V was clipped by 6 bases and J by 2 bases; unmatched bases: 7. This CDR3 spans 15 amino acids. CDR1 and CDR2 from the germline V gene are MNHEY and SMNVEV (reference sequence). The CDR3 nucleotides are TGTGCCAGCAGCCGTGGGACAGGGGATACCTACGAGCAGTACTTC. It codes for CASSRGTGDTYEQYF.

V gene TRBV4-1 combines with J gene TRBJ2-7; 14 bases agree with TRBD2. V was pared by 3 bases and J by 5 bases, with 6 bases of the junction left unmatched. The CDR3 has 16 residues. Looked up from germline, CDR1 is MGHRA and CDR2 is YSYEKL. In DNA, the CDR3 is TGCGCCAGCAGCCACCCGGGGACTAGCGGGGGCGACGAGCAGTACTTC. Translated: CASSHPGTSGGDEQYF.

The V and J genes are TRBV2 and TRBJ1-2; D is undetermined. The ends were cut back, 5 bases at V and 4 bases at J, with 11 bases in the middle. The CDR3 has 13 amino acids. Germline CDR1 and CDR2: SNHLY and FYNNEI. The DNA of the CDR3 is TGTGCCAGCAGTACCGTAGGCGGCTATGGCTACACCTTC. Translation: CASSTVGGYGYTF.

The chain couples TRBV27 to TRBJ2-1; 11 bases match TRBD2. Germline values: CDR1 MNHEY, CDR2 SMNVEV (reference sequence). The CDR3 consists of 14 residues. V lost 8 bases and J lost 10; bases outside the gene matches: 10. DNA for the CDR3: TGTGCCAGCGGTCTAGCGGGGGGCCGATGGGAGCAGTTCTTC. It translates to CASGLAGGRWEQFF.

The rearrangement uses TRBV5-1 and TRBJ2-7; D call uncertain. Deletions cut 0 bases from V and 3 bases from J, with 7 bases between. Germline V gene sequence: CDR1 SGHRS, CDR2 YFSETQ. The CDR3 has 13 amino acids. CDR3: CASSLDNFYEQYF. As DNA, the CDR3 is TGCGCCAGCAGCTTGGACAACTTCTACGAGCAGTACTTC.

The chain combines TRBV6-6 with TRBJ1-2; maybe TRBD1 (5 bases). The CDR3 contains 12 residues. CDR1 MNHNY and CDR2 SVGAGI come from the germline V gene (reference sequence). Trimming took off 4 bases at V and 6 bases at J, with 9 bases between the two ends. CDR3 in DNA: TGTGCCAGCAGTTCGGGGGGAGATGGCTACACCTTC. Its protein is CASSSGGDGYTF.

This clone was detected only a few times. V and J are TRBV7-8 and TRBJ1-6, with D unresolved. The CDR3 consists of 13 residues. Germline CDR1 is SGHVS and CDR2 is FQNEAQ. Trimming pared 5 bases from V and 9 bases from J, leaving 11 bases between. The CDR3 nucleotides read TGTGCCAGCAGCCCTACCCTGGGTTCACCCCTCCACTTT. This translates into CASSPTLGSPLHF.

The table lists this clone with a count of one. The gene calls are TRBV9 and TRBJ2-3; TRBD2 aligns across 7 bases. CDR3 length: 15 amino acids. The junction had 7 bases not matched to a gene; V was cut back by 3 bases and J by 3 bases. Germline V lookup: CDR1 SGDLS, CDR2 YYNGEE. The CDR3, as DNA: TGTGCCAGCAGCGGGACTTTGCGGGGGACAGATACGCAGTATTTT. Amino acids: CASSGTLRGTDTQYF.